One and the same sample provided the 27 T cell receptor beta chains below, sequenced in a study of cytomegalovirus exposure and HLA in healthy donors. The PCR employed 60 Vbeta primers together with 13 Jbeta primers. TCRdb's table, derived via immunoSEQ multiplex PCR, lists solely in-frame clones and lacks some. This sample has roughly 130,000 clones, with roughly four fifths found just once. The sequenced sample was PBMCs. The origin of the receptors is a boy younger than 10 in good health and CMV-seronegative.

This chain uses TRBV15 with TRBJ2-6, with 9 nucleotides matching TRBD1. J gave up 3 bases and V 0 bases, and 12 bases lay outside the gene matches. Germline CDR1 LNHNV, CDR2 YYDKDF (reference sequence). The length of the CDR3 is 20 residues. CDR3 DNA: TGTGCCACCAGCAGAGATCAGGGGACAGGGTCGGTACTTGGGGCCAACGTCCTGACTTTC. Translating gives CATSRDQGTGSVLGANVLTF.

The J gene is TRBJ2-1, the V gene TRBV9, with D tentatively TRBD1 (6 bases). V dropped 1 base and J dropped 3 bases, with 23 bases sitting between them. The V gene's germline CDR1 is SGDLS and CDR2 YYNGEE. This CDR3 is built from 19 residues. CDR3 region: CASSVTTTGLLSGYNEQFF. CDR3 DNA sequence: TGTGCCAGCAGCGTAACTACGACAGGACTCTTATCGGGCTACAATGAGCAGTTCTTC. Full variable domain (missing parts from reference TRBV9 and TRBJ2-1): DSGVTQTPKHLITATGQRVTLRCSPRSGDLSVYWYQQSLDQGLQFLIQYYNGEERAKGNILERFSAQQFPDLHSELNLSSLELGDSALYFCASSVTTTGLLSGYNEQFFGPGTRLTVL.

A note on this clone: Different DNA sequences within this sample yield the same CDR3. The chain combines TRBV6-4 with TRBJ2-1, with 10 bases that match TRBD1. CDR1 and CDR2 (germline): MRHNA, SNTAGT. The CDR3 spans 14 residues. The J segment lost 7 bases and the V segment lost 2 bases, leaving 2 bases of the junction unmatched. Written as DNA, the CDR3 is TGTGCCAGCAGTGACGGACAGGGGGGGAATGAGCAGTTCTTC. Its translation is CASSDGQGGNEQFF.

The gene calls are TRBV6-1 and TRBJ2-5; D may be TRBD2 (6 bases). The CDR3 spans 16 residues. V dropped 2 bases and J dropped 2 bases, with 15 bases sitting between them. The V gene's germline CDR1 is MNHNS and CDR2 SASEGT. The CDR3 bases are TGTGCCAGCAGTGAATGGCGGGGTACGGGTCAAGAGACCCAGTACTTC. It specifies CASSEWRGTGQETQYF.

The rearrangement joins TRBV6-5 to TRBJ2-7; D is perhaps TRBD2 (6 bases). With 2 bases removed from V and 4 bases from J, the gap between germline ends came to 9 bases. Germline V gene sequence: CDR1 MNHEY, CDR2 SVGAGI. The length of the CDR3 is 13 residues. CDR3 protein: CASSYRDFYEQYF. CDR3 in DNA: TGTGCCAGCAGTTACCGGGACTTTTACGAGCAGTACTTC.

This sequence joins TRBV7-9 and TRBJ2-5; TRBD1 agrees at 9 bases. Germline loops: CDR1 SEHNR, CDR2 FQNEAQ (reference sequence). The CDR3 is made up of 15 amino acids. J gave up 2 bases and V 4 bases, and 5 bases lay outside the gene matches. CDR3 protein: CASSSSDRGQETQYF. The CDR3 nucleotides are TGTGCCAGCAGCTCCTCGGACAGGGGACAAGAGACCCAGTACTTC.

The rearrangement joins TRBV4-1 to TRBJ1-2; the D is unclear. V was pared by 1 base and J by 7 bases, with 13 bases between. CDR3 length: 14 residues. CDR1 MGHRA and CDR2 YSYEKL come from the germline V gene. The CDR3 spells CASSQVGGGPGYTF. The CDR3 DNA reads TGCGCCAGCAGCCAAGTGGGTGGAGGGCCTGGCTACACCTTC.

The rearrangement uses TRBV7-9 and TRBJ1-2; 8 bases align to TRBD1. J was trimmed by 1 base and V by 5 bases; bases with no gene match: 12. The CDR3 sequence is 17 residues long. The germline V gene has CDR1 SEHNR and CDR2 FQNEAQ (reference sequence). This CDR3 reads CASSAPGGNTLNYGYTF. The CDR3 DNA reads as TGTGCCAGCAGCGCTCCAGGGGGCAATACCCTTAACTATGGCTACACCTTC.

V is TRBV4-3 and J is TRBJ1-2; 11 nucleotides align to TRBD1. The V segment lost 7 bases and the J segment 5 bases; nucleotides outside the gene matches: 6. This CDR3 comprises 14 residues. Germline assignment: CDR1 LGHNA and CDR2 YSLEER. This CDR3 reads CASTTGTGGYGYTF. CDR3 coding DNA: TGCGCCAGCACCACCGGGACAGGGGGATATGGCTACACCTTC.

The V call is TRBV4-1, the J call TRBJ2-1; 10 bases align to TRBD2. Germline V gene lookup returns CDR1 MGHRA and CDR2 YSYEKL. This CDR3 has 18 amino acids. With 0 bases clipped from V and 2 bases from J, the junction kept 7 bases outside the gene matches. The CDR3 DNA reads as TGCGCCAGCAGCCAAGATAGTCTAGCGGGAGCCCCCTACAATGAGCAGTTCTTC. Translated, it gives CASSQDSLAGAPYNEQFF.

The CDR3 DNA sequence: TGCGCCAGCAGCCCGACAGTCCCAAACGGCTACACCTTC. Translated: CASSPTVPNGYTF. The rearrangement links TRBV5-1 to TRBJ1-2, with D possibly matching TRBD1 (5 bases). V lost 4 bases to trimming and J lost 8 bases, with 15 bases between them. CDR1 is SGHRS and CDR2 is YFSETQ in the germline V gene. CDR3 size: 13 residues. Full variable domain (remainder filled in from reference TRBV5-1 and TRBJ1-2): KAGVTQTPRYLIKTRGQQVTLSCSPISGHRSVSWYQQTPGQGLQFLFEYFSETQRNKGNFPGRFSGRQFSNSRSEMNVSTLELGDSALYLCASSPTVPNGYTFGSGTRLTVV.

The CDR3 coding sequence is TGTGCCATCAGTGAACCTGACAGGGGCTACGAGCAGTACTTC. It yields the protein CAISEPDRGYEQYF. V gene TRBV10-3 combines with J gene TRBJ2-7; 8 nucleotides match TRBD1. J was trimmed by 3 bases and V by 3 bases; bases with no gene match: 4. This CDR3 comprises 14 residues. CDR1 is ENHRY, CDR2 SYGVKD, per germline.

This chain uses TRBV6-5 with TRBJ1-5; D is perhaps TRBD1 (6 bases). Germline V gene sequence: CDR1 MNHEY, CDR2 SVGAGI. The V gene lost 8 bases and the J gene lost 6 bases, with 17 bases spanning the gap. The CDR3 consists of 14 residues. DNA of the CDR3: TGTGCCAGCGCCCTCAACAGGGTCGGTCAGCCCCAGCATTTT. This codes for CASALNRVGQPQHF.

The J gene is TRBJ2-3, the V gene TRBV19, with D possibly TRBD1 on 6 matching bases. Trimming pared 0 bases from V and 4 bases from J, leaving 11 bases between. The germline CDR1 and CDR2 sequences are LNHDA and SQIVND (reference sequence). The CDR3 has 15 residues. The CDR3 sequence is CASSIEGQGSDTQYF. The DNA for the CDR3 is TGTGCCAGTAGTATAGAAGGGCAGGGGTCAGATACGCAGTATTTT.

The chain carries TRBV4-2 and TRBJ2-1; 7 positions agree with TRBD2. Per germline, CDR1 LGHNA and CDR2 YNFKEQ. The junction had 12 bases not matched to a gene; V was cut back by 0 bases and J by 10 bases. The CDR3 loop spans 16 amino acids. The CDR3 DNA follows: TGTGCCAGCAGCCAAGATTTGGGGGGGGATCTGGGGGAGCAGTTCTTC. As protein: CASSQDLGGDLGEQFF.

The DNA for the CDR3 is TGTGCCAGCAGTGAGTTGGGACAGGGGAAGAACACTGAAGCTTTCTTT. Translated, it gives CASSELGQGKNTEAFF. The chain couples TRBV2 to TRBJ1-1; 10 nucleotides line up with TRBD1. There are 16 residues in the CDR3. V shed 3 bases, J shed 1 base, and the junction held 5 bases outside the gene matches. The germline gives CDR1 SNHLY, CDR2 FYNNEI.

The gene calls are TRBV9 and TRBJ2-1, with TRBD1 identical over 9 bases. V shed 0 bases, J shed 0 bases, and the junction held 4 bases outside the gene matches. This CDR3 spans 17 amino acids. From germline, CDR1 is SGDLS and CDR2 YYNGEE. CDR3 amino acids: CASSVEGTGLSYNEQFF. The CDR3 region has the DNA TGTGCCAGCAGCGTAGAAGGGACAGGGCTCTCCTACAATGAGCAGTTCTTC.

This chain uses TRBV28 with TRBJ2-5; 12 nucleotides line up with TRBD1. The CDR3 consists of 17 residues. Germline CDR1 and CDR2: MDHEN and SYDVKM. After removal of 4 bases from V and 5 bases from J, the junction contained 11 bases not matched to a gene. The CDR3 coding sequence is TGTGCCAGCAGTTCGAACCGGGACAGGGGGCATCTGGAGACCCAGTACTTC. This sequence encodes CASSSNRDRGHLETQYF.

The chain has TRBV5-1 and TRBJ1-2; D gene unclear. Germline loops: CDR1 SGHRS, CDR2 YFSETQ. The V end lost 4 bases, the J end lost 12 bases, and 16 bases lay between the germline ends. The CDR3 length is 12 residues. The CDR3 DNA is TGCGCCAGCAGCGGGGAGGGAACCCCTCACACCTTC. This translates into CASSGEGTPHTF.

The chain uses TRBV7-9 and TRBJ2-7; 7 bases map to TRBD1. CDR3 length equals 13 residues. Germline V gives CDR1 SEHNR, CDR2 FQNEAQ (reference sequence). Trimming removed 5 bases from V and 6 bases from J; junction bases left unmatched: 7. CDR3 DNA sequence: TGTGCCAGCAGCCCAGCAACAGGGGCCGAGCAGTACGTC. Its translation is CASSPATGAEQYV.

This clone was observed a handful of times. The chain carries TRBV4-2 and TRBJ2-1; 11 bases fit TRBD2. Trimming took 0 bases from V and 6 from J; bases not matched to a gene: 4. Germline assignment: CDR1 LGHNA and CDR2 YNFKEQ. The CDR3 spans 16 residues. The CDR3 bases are TGTGCCAGCAGCCAAGACGTAGCGGGGGGGCCCAATGAGCAGTTCTTC. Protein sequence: CASSQDVAGGPNEQFF.

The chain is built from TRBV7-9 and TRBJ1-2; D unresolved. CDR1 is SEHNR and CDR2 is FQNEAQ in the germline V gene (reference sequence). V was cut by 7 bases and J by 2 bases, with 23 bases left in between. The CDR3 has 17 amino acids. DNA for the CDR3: TGTGCCAGCACGGCCCGCCAAGGGAGCCGGGTCAACTATGGCTACACCTTC. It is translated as CASTARQGSRVNYGYTF.

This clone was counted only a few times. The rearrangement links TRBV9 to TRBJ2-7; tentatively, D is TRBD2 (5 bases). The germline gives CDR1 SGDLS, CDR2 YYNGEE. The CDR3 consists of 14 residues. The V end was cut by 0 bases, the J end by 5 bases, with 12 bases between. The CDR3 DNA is TGTGCCAGCAGCGTAGGAGGGTTCGAACACGAGCAGTACTTC. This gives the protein CASSVGGFEHEQYF.

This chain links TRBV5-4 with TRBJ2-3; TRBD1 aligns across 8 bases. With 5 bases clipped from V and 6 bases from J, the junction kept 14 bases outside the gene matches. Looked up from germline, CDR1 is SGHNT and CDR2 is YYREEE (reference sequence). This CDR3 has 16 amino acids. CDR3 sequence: CASSPIVQTGADTQYF. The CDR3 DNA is TGTGCCAGCAGTCCCATCGTTCAGACAGGGGCCGATACGCAGTATTTT.

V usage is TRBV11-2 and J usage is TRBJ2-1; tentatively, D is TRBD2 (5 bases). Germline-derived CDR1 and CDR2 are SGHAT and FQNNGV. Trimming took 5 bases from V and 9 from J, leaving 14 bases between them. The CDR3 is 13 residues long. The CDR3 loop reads CASSRWEKVEQFF. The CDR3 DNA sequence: TGTGCCAGCAGCCGGTGGGAGAAGGTTGAGCAGTTCTTC.

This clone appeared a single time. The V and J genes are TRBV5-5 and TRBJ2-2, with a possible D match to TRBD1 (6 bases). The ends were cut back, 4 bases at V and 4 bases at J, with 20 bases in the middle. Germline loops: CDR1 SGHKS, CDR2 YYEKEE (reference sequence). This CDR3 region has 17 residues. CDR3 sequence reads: CASSPLRGRVVTGELFF. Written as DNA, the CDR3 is TGTGCCAGCAGCCCTCTCAGGGGCAGGGTGGTCACCGGGGAGCTGTTTTTT.

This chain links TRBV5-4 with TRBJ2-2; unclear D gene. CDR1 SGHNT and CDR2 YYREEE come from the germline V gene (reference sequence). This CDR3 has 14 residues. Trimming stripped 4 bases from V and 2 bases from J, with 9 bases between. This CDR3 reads CASSLEPNTGELFF. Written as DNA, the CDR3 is TGTGCCAGCAGCCTAGAACCTAACACCGGGGAGCTGTTTTTT.